These T cell receptor beta chains were read from a single sample in a study of T cell clusters in autoimmune cytopenias. TCRdb reprocessed the multiplex PCR reads and stores each CDR3 protein as one record, lacking DNA. The specimen's table records around 9,800 distinct CDR3 sequences. The same sample was also studied in work on T cell repertoires in aging, cancer and after chemotherapy.

What was sequenced was peripheral blood. These receptors were obtained from a human donor in good health. CDR3s include the opening cysteine and the closing phenylalanine or tryptophan. Only some rows state a clone size, as once, few, many or a class for expanded clones.

v_gene	abundance	j_gene	CDR3aa
TRBV19	-	TRBJ2-7	CASSIDGTVGHEQYF
TRBV27	-	TRBJ2-1	CASSFPGRINEQFF
TRBV5-6	-	TRBJ1-1	CASSPGVPNTEAFF
TRBV6-5	-	TRBJ1-1	CASMGGGSKAFF
TRBV30	-	TRBJ1-5	CAWSGGTGGLAQPQHF
TRBV30	-	TRBJ1-4	CASVTTGGREKLFF
TRBV27	-	TRBJ1-4	CASSLQGEGEKLFF
TRBV11-2	-	TRBJ2-7	CASSVPGRPSYEQYF
TRBV15	medium-sized	TRBJ2-2	CATSPREGRDTGELFF
TRBV28	-	TRBJ1-4	CASRLTVATNEKLFF
TRBV27	-	TRBJ2-7	CASRVGQGAREQYF
TRBV15	-	TRBJ2-1	CATSRDNDGLAGDEQFF
TRBV6-6	-	TRBJ2-2	CASSYAAGTHKLANTGELFF
TRBV5-1	-	TRBJ2-3	CASSSPEYGTQYF
TRBV19	medium-sized	TRBJ2-3	CASSRTSGRSQDTQYF
TRBV5-6	-	TRBJ1-1	CASTQGGQTGMQLF
TRBV6-4	-	TRBJ2-6	CASSDVADSGANVLTF
TRBV19	-	TRBJ2-3	CASSLVAGTDTQYF
TRBV6-1	-	TRBJ1-4	CASSSPTGGAGEKLFF
TRBV15	-	TRBJ2-3	CATSYRARFPATDTQYF
TRBV30	-	TRBJ2-2	CAWSALFSSGRRDTGELFF
TRBV15	-	TRBJ2-5	CATSRAITKKQETQYF
TRBV12-3/TRBV12-4	-	TRBJ1-5	CASRTGRNQPQHF
TRBV27	-	TRBJ2-1	CASSSKRQSSYNEQFF
TRBV12-3/TRBV12-4	-	TRBJ1-6	CASSLGEGSPLHF
TRBV11-1	-	TRBJ2-7	CASNRDSYEQYF
TRBV27	-	TRBJ1-6	CASKWSSYNSPLHF
TRBV19	medium-sized	TRBJ2-2	CASSPQQGSTGELFF
TRBV13	-	TRBJ1-2	CASSRLNRGSTQGGGYTF
TRBV19	-	TRBJ1-6	CASIAAARGNSPLHF
TRBV6-5	-	TRBJ2-1	CASGETGSSYNEQFF
TRBV6-5	medium-sized	TRBJ1-5	CASSYSSNQPQHF
TRBV11-1	-	TRBJ2-1	CASSPLIASLEQFF
TRBV30	medium-sized	TRBJ2-2	CAWNRDTGELFF
TRBV29-1	medium-sized	TRBJ2-5	CSVLIQETQYF
TRBV7-2	-	TRBJ2-2	CASSLENRALTGELFF
TRBV6-6	-	TRBJ2-1	CASSSSASGGYNEQFF
TRBV12-3/TRBV12-4	-	TRBJ2-3	CASSLRLAGRTDTQYF
TRBV27	-	TRBJ1-5	CASSYRGSNQPQHF
TRBV19	-	TRBJ1-4	CASKHRDSEKLFF
TRBV18	-	TRBJ1-6	CASSPNRVDSPLHF
TRBV5-1	-	TRBJ2-1	CASSPSAGLAGVNEQFF
TRBV7-9	-	TRBJ2-5	CASSPRGNRANEQFF
TRBV5-7	-	TRBJ2-5	CASSSEGRGLGETQYF
TRBV27	-	TRBJ2-2	CASSLYRGTGELFF
TRBV27	-	TRBJ2-1	CASSSLVGVGYNEQFF
TRBV30	medium-sized	TRBJ2-7	CAWNDAYSYEQYF
TRBV6-5	-	TRBJ2-7	CASSYLTSGGPYEQYF
TRBV5-5	-	TRBJ2-7	CASSSDRVWEQYF
TRBV19	medium-sized	TRBJ2-6	CASSMAGTGANVLTF
TRBV29-1	medium-sized	TRBJ2-5	CSAVLTTGAVAQYF
TRBV6-5	-	TRBJ2-2	CASSYSRILNTGELFF
TRBV5-6	-	TRBJ2-1	CASSWGRLNEQFF
TRBV11-1	medium-sized	TRBJ2-5	CASSLPPQETQYF
TRBV6-4	-	TRBJ1-1	CASEGLNTEAFF
TRBV30	-	TRBJ2-5	CAWRPGLATQETQYF
TRBV19	-	TRBJ2-7	CASSVRDRLYEQYF
TRBV5-1	-	TRBJ2-3	CASATRGPDTQYF
TRBV24-1	-	TRBJ2-5	CATSDTPRGVWETQYF
TRBV5-5	medium-sized	TRBJ1-1	CASRRTVNTEAFF